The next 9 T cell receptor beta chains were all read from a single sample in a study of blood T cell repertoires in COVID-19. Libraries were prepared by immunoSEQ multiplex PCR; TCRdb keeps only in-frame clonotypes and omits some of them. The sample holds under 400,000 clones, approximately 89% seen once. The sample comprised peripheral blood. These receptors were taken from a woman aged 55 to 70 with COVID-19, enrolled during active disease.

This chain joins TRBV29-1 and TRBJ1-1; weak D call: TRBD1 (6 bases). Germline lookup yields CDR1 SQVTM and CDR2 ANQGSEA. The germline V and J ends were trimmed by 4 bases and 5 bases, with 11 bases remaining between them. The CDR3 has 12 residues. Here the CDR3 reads CSVVTTGTEAFF. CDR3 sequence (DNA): TGCAGCGTTGTCACCACAGGGACTGAAGCTTTCTTT.

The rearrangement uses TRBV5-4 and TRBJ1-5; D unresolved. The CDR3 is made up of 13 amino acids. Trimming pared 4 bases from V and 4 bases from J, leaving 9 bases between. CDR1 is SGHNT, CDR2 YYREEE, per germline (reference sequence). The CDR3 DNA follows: TGTGCCAGCAGCCCTTCTCTTAATCAGCCCCAGCATTTT. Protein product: CASSPSLNQPQHF. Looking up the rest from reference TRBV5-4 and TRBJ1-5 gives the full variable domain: ETGVTQSPTHLIKTRGQQVTLRCSSQSGHNTVSWYQQALGQGPQFIFQYYREEENGRGNFPPRFSGLQFPNYSSELNVNALELDDSALYLCASSPSLNQPQHFGDGTRLSIL.

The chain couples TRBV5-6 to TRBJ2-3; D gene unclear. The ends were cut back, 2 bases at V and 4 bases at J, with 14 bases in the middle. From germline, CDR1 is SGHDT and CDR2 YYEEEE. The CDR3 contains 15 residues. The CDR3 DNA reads TGTGCCAGCAGCTTCGGGTTCAGAGATGCAGATACGCAGTATTTT. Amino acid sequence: CASSFGFRDADTQYF.

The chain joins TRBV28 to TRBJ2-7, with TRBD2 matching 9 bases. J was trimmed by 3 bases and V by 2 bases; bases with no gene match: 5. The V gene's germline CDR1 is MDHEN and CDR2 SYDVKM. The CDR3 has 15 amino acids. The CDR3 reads CASSLSLAGSYEQYF. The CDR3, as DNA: TGTGCCAGCAGTTTAAGCCTAGCGGGGAGCTACGAGCAGTACTTC.

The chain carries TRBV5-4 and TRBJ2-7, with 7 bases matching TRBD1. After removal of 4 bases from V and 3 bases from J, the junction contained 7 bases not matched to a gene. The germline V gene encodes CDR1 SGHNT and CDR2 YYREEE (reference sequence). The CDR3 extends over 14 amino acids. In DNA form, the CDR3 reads TGTGCCAGCAGCGTCCGGGACAGTTTCTACGAGCAGTACTTC. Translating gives CASSVRDSFYEQYF.

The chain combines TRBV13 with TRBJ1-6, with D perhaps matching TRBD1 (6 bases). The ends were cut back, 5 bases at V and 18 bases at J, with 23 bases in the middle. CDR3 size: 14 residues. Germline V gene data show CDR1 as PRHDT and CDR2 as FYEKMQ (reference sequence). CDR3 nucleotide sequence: TGTGCCAGCAGCCTCGGACAGCCCTCTCAAAAACCCCACTTT. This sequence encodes CASSLGQPSQKPHF.

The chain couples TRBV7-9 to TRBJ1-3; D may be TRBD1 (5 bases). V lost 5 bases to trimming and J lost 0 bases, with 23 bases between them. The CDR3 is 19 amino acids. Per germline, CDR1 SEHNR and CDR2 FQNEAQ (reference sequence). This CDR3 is CASSLPPARQINSGNTIYF. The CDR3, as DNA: TGTGCCAGCAGCCTCCCGCCCGCCCGACAGATTAACTCTGGAAACACCATATATTTT.

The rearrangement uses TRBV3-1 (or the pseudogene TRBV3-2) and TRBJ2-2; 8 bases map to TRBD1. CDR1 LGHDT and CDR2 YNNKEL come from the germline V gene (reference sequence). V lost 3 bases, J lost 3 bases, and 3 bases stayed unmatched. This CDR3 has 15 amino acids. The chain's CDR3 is CASSQGTGYTGELFF. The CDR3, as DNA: TGTGCCAGCAGCCAGGGGACAGGTTACACCGGGGAGCTGTTTTTT.

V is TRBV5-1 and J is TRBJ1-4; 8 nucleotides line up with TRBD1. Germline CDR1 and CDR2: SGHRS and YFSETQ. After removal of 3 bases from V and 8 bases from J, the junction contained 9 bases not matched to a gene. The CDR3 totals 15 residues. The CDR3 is CASSSTTGAREKLFF. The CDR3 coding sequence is TGCGCCAGCAGCTCGACGACAGGGGCGAGGGAAAAACTGTTTTTT.